The 18 T cell receptor beta chains below were found in one sample sequenced in a study of CD8 T cells in Susac syndrome. Random-hexamer reverse transcription was applied to roughly 0.5 to 1 ug RNA. TCRdb processed the immunoSEQ multiplex PCR reads anew with MiXCR; each CDR3 protein has one entry. The repertoire holds 250,000 to 300,000 distinct CDR3 sequences, with about 88% as singletons. Sequenced material: CD8+ T cells from PBMCs. The receptors derive from a human donor with multiple sclerosis.

This clonotype was seen just once. The chain's CDR3 is CASSLEGPAQYF. The DNA of the CDR3 is TGTGCCAGCAGCTTAGAGGGACCCGCCCAGTATTTT. The chain recombines TRBV13 with TRBJ2-3; D is possibly TRBD1 or TRBD2 (5 bases each). V lost 1 base and J lost 12, with 11 bases in between. The CDR3 spans 12 residues. Germline CDR1 is PRHDT and CDR2 is FYEKMQ (reference sequence).

This clonotype was seen a single time. The chain uses TRBV28 and TRBJ2-7, with D tentatively TRBD1 (5 bases). The germline V and J ends were trimmed by 3 bases and 4 bases, with 22 bases remaining between them. The length of the CDR3 is 17 residues. The germline V gene has CDR1 MDHEN and CDR2 SYDVKM. The CDR3 sequence: CASSFSVVGLGTYEQYF. The CDR3 DNA is TGTGCCAGCAGTTTTTCGGTCGTGGGGCTCGGAACATACGAGCAGTACTTC.

This clonotype has only one observation. This chain joins TRBV11-2 and TRBJ2-3; maybe TRBD2 (5 bases). CDR3 length: 16 residues. V was clipped by 3 bases and J by 2 bases, with 15 bases between them. Germline V lookup: CDR1 SGHAT, CDR2 FQNNGV. The CDR3 reads CASSLRRTDYTDTQYF. The CDR3, as DNA: TGTGCCAGCAGCTTGAGGCGGACCGACTACACAGATACGCAGTATTTT.

V gene TRBV10-2 combines with J gene TRBJ2-3; 8 bases align to TRBD2. Germline lookup yields CDR1 WSHSY and CDR2 SAAADI. Trimming at V came to 8 bases and at J to 0 bases, leaving 4 bases not matched to a gene. The CDR3 length is 14 residues. The CDR3 sequence is CASGPSGSTDTQYF. The CDR3 bases are TGCGCCAGCGGCCCTAGCGGGAGCACAGATACGCAGTATTTT.

This clonotype was seen more than once but under ten times. The J gene is TRBJ2-1, the V gene TRBV29-1; TRBD2 aligns across 9 bases. Germline loops: CDR1 SQVTM, CDR2 ANQGSEA. The CDR3 is 15 amino acids. Trimming took 5 bases from V and 1 from J; bases not matched to a gene: 6. CDR3 bases: TGCAGCGTTCAGGGACTAGCTGAGTCCTACAATGAGCAGTTCTTC. Protein: CSVQGLAESYNEQFF.

The V call is TRBV19, the J call TRBJ2-7; D uncertain. Between the trimmed V and J ends, which lost 5 bases and 1 base, there was a span of 9 bases. The CDR3 totals 13 residues. Germline V gene sequence: CDR1 LNHDA, CDR2 SQIVND (reference sequence). CDR3 coding DNA: TGTGCCAGTAGTGGCTGGCGGTCCTACGAGCAGTACTTC. This encodes CASSGWRSYEQYF.

The chain combines TRBV6-5 with TRBJ2-1; TRBD2 matches 7 bases. With 0 bases clipped from V and 7 bases from J, the junction kept 6 bases outside the gene matches. The CDR3 consists of 15 residues. CDR1 and CDR2 from the germline V gene are MNHEY and SVGAGI. CDR3 residues: CASSYSRERWNEQFF. In DNA form, the CDR3 reads TGTGCCAGCAGTTACTCGCGGGAGCGATGGAATGAGCAGTTCTTC.

This clonotype was counted between two and nine times. V gene TRBV4-1 combines with J gene TRBJ1-5, with D unresolved. Trimming stripped 2 bases from V and 4 bases from J, with 6 bases between. The CDR3 totals 13 residues. Germline V gene lookup returns CDR1 MGHRA and CDR2 YSYEKL. The CDR3 DNA reads TGCGCCAGCAGCCAACCACAGAATCAGCCCCAGCATTTT. Its translation: CASSQPQNQPQHF.

The rearrangement links TRBV3-1 to TRBJ2-2; 10 bases map to TRBD2. CDR1 LGHDT and CDR2 YNNKEL come from the germline V gene (reference sequence). This CDR3 is built from 19 residues. V gave up 4 bases and J gave up 1 base; unmatched junction bases: 12. CDR3 in amino acids: CASSLRGLAGDENTGELFF. CDR3 nucleotide sequence: TGTGCCAGCAGCCTCCGGGGGCTAGCGGGAGACGAGAACACCGGGGAGCTGTTTTTT.

This chain uses TRBV28 with TRBJ1-4; 8 positions agree with TRBD1. There are 15 residues in the CDR3. J gave up 8 bases and V 4 bases, and 9 bases lay outside the gene matches. Germline V gene lookup returns CDR1 MDHEN and CDR2 SYDVKM. CDR3 residues: CASSSGDRNQEKLFF. The CDR3 bases are TGTGCCAGCAGTTCAGGGGACAGGAATCAAGAAAAACTGTTTTTT.

This chain links TRBV14 with TRBJ1-2; D might be TRBD1 (6 bases). Trimming shortened V by 0 bases and J by 6 bases, and 17 bases separated the two germline ends. Germline V lookup: CDR1 SGHDN, CDR2 FVKESK. The CDR3 contains 16 residues. As DNA, the CDR3 is TGTGCCAGCAGCCAAGAAGAGGACAGACCCTTAGATGGCTACACCTTC. Translating it yields CASSQEEDRPLDGYTF. Full variable domain (missing parts from reference TRBV14 and TRBJ1-2): EAGVTQFPSHSVIEKGQTVTLRCDPISGHDNLYWYRRVMGKEIKFLLHFVKESKQDESGMPNNRFLAERTGGTYSTLKVQPAELEDSGVYFCASSQEEDRPLDGYTFGSGTRLTVV.

The chain has TRBV27 and TRBJ1-2; D uncertain. Germline loops: CDR1 MNHEY, CDR2 SMNVEV (reference sequence). This CDR3 has 14 residues. The ends were cut back, 0 bases at V and 8 bases at J, with 13 bases in the middle. CDR3 residues: CASSLSWLGLGYTF. The CDR3 DNA follows: TGTGCCAGCAGTTTATCTTGGTTGGGATTGGGCTACACCTTC.

V and J are TRBV12-3 or TRBV12-4 and TRBJ2-7, with 9 positions matching TRBD1. The CDR3 spans 13 residues. The trim removed 8 bases at V and 2 bases at J, leaving 4 bases unmatched. CDR3 protein: CASGGQGPYEQYF. CDR3 coding DNA: TGTGCCAGCGGGGGACAGGGCCCCTACGAGCAGTACTTC.

This clonotype was counted between two and nine times. The chain joins TRBV27 to TRBJ2-7; 7 bases match TRBD1. Germline CDR1 is MNHEY and CDR2 is SMNVEV (reference sequence). The CDR3 runs 14 residues. The ends lost 5 bases at V and 4 bases at J; junction bases unmatched: 8. CDR3 DNA: TGTGCCAGCAGTCCAGGACAGGTGGGGTACGAGCAGTACTTC. It codes for CASSPGQVGYEQYF.

The V and J genes are TRBV9 and TRBJ2-1; 9 bases fit TRBD2. Germline V gives CDR1 SGDLS, CDR2 YYNGEE. V lost 4 bases to trimming and J lost 4 bases; unmatched junction nucleotides: 15. CDR3 length: 18 amino acids. CDR3 protein: CASSSGRGSGRRYNEQFF. CDR3 coding DNA: TGTGCCAGCAGCTCAGGAAGGGGGAGCGGGAGGAGATACAATGAGCAGTTCTTC.

The chain joins TRBV20-1 to TRBJ1-6, with D possibly TRBD1 on 6 matching bases. Between the trimmed V and J ends, which lost 0 bases and 9 bases, there was a span of 15 bases. The CDR3 covers 15 residues. Germline-derived CDR1 and CDR2 are DFQATT and SNEGSKA (reference sequence). This chain's CDR3 is CSARDQGQGGSPLHF. CDR3 DNA sequence: TGCAGTGCTAGAGATCAGGGGCAGGGAGGTTCACCCCTCCACTTT.

This chain connects TRBV30 to TRBJ1-5; possibly TRBD1 for D (6 bases). Per germline, CDR1 GTSNPN and CDR2 SVGIG (reference sequence). The CDR3 is 14 amino acids. The V end lost 1 base, the J end lost 3 bases, and 10 bases lay between the germline ends. CDR3 protein: CAWSDTGFNQPQHF. Here the CDR3 DNA reads TGTGCCTGGAGTGACACAGGGTTCAATCAGCCCCAGCATTTT.

This rearrangement joins TRBV12-3 or TRBV12-4 to TRBJ2-7; 7 positions agree with TRBD1. This CDR3 comprises 12 residues. The V gene end was trimmed by 6 bases and the J gene end by 6 bases; junction bases not matched to a gene: 5. CDR3 DNA: TGTGCCAGCAGCCAAACAGGGGCCGAGCAGTACTTC. It translates to CASSQTGAEQYF.